This T cell receptor (beta chain) was captured by sequencing in a study of blood T cell repertoires in COVID-19. Data came from immunoSEQ multiplex PCR; TCRdb stores just in-frame clones and leaves some out. In the table there are some 190,000 clones, roughly 88% of which are singletons. This clone turned up a few times. The V and J ends lost 5 bases and 4 bases, in that order; junction bases with no gene match: 7. Germline values: CDR1 SGHTA, CDR2 FQGTGA. CDR3 length: 15 residues. Sequencing was carried out using peripheral blood. The TCR sequence derives from a man at least 80 years old with COVID-19, enrolled during active disease. The chain has TRBV7-3 and TRBJ2-3, with 9 bases aligning to TRBD2. The CDR3 sequence: CASSVGGGAADTQYF. As DNA, the CDR3 is TGTGCCAGCAGCGTCGGCGGGGGGGCGGCAGATACGCAGTATTTT.